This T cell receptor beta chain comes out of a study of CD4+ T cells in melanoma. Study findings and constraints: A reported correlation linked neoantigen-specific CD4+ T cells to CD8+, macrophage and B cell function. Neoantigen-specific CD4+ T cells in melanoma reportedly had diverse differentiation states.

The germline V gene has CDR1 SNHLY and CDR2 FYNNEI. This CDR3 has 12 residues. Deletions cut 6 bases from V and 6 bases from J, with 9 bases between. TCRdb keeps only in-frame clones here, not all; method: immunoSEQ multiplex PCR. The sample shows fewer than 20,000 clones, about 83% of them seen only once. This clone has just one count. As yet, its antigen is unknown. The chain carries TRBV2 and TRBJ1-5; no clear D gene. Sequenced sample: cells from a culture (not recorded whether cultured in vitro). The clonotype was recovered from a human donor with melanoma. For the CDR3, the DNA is TGTGCCAGCAGCCTCCCCGGTCAGCCCCAGCATTTT. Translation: CASSLPGQPQHF.